This TCR beta chain was obtained from a study of blood T cell repertoires in COVID-19. CDR3 size: 13 residues. Trimming pared 5 bases from V and 2 bases from J, leaving 10 bases between. Germline loops: CDR1 SGHTA, CDR2 FQGTGA. The data were produced by immunoSEQ multiplex PCR, yet TCRdb's version contains in-frame clones alone and is incomplete. This sample has around 53,000 clones, with about three quarters found just once. Sequenced material: peripheral blood. The gene calls are TRBV7-3 and TRBJ2-7, with D possibly TRBD1 on 6 matching bases. This TCR was sampled from a man aged 45-65 years with active or convalescent COVID-19. The DNA for the CDR3 is TGTGCCAGCAGCCCGGGACAAACCTACGAGCAGTACTTC. Its protein product is CASSPGQTYEQYF.